Given below is one T cell receptor beta chain in context. Its specificity is not known. Profiling of TCR beta VDJ combinations and CDR3 sequences used genomic DNA as template. TCRdb recomputed calls from the reads with MiXCR, one row per CDR3 protein. The table shows just over 200,000 distinct CDR3 sequences, with roughly 60% occurring only once. This record comes from a study of CD8+CD57+ T cells in acquired aplastic anemia. Study-level background: The average for DNA from sorted CD4+ and CD8+ cells was approximately 3.2 ug.

Germline V CDR1 and CDR2: SNHLY, FYNNEI. CDR3 length: 14 residues. Trimming left V 3 bases short and J 6 bases short, with 14 bases between. Study results and limitations: Patients and controls shared over 25 CD8+ CDR3 sequences.

The patients chosen for sequencing had shown expansion of CD8+CD57+ cells (detected by flow cytometry). There was no therapy given to any patient before the blood sampling took place. The TCR originated in a human donor with aplastic anemia. Sequencing was performed on sorted CD4+, CD8+, or CD8+CD57+ T cells (not recorded which) from PBMCs. The chain uses TRBV2 and TRBJ1-2; TRBD1 is a possible D gene (5 bases). The CDR3 loop is CASSDSTGLNGYTF. CDR3 nucleotides: TGTGCCAGCAGTGATAGTACAGGCTTAAATGGCTACACCTTC.